A selection of T cell receptor beta chains follows, all from one sample in a study of T cells of healthy individuals. MiXCR, run by TCRdb on the 5' RACE reads, gives a single entry per CDR3 protein. The table lists more than 85,000 distinct CDR3 sequences, approximately 18% of them singletons. The receptors here all came from a human donor in good health. Both conserved end residues are part of each CDR3. The order of the fields is D gene, V gene, clone size, J gene, CDR3 length, CDR3 protein, CDR3 DNA. A D gene is named only where the DNA matches it firmly. Clone size is not always given. Where it is, it says once, few, many or a class for expanded clones.

D gene: .
V gene: TRBV28
clone size: .
J gene: TRBJ2-7
CDR3 length: 12
CDR3 protein: CASSLSKYEQYF
CDR3 DNA: TGTGCCAGCAGTTTAAGTAAATACGAGCAGTACTTC

D gene: .
V gene: TRBV4-3
clone size: few
J gene: TRBJ2-2
CDR3 length: 14
CDR3 protein: CASSQDSGPGELFF
CDR3 DNA: TGCGCCAGCAGCCAAGATTCCGGTCCCGGGGAGCTGTTTTTT

D gene: TRBD2
V gene: TRBV12-3/TRBV12-4
clone size: many
J gene: TRBJ2-2
CDR3 length: 15
CDR3 protein: CASSPTSGGTGELFF
CDR3 DNA: TGTGCCAGCAGTCCAACTAGCGGGGGAACCGGGGAGCTGTTTTTT

D gene: .
V gene: TRBV13
clone size: many
J gene: TRBJ1-2
CDR3 length: 13
CDR3 protein: CASRPNGRQGNFF
CDR3 DNA: TGTGCCAGCAGACCCAATGGAAGGCAGGGTAACTTCTTC

D gene: .
V gene: TRBV21-1
clone size: .
J gene: TRBJ1-1
CDR3 length: 17
CDR3 protein: CASSRNRQGPECAEAFF
CDR3 DNA: TGTGCCAGCAGTAGAAACAGACAGGGCCCAGAGTGTGCTGAAGCTTTCTTT

D gene: .
V gene: TRBV4-3
clone size: few
J gene: TRBJ1-3
CDR3 length: 14
CDR3 protein: CASSGGLAGNTIYF
CDR3 DNA: TGCGCCAGCAGCGGTGGCCTCGCGGGAAACACCATATATTTT

D gene: .
V gene: TRBV24-1
clone size: .
J gene: TRBJ2-7
CDR3 length: 13
CDR3 protein: CATSQDGTYEQYF
CDR3 DNA: TGTGCCACCAGCCAAGACGGCACCTACGAGCAGTACTTC

D gene: .
V gene: TRBV2
clone size: .
J gene: TRBJ2-1
CDR3 length: 13
CDR3 protein: CASSDSRDGEQFF
CDR3 DNA: TGTGCCAGCAGTGACTCGAGGGACGGTGAGCAGTTCTTC

D gene: .
V gene: TRBV2
clone size: .
J gene: TRBJ1-5
CDR3 length: 15
CDR3 protein: CASSHDLGDNQPQHF
CDR3 DNA: TGTGCCAGCAGCCACGATTTGGGGGACAATCAGCCCCAGCATTTT

D gene: TRBD1
V gene: TRBV4-3
clone size: .
J gene: TRBJ1-2
CDR3 length: 14
CDR3 protein: CASSQGDSNYGYTF
CDR3 DNA: TGCGCCAGCAGCCAGGGGGACAGTAACTATGGCTACACCTTC

D gene: TRBD2
V gene: TRBV20-1
clone size: .
J gene: TRBJ2-1
CDR3 length: 18
CDR3 protein: CSANPTINPSGGPNEQFF
CDR3 DNA: TGCAGTGCCAACCCCACTATCAATCCTAGCGGGGGGCCGAATGAGCAGTTCTTC

D gene: .
V gene: TRBV2
clone size: few
J gene: TRBJ2-2
CDR3 length: 17
CDR3 protein: CASRGSDFAFNTGELFF
CDR3 DNA: TGTGCCAGCCGGGGTAGCGACTTCGCCTTCAACACCGGGGAGCTGTTTTTT

D gene: .
V gene: TRBV6-6
clone size: .
J gene: TRBJ2-7
CDR3 length: 16
CDR3 protein: CASSYPRSDSSYEQYF
CDR3 DNA: TGTGCCAGCAGTTACCCCAGGTCGGACAGCTCCTACGAGCAGTACTTC

D gene: TRBD2
V gene: TRBV3-1
clone size: many
J gene: TRBJ2-5
CDR3 length: 17
CDR3 protein: CASSNNGLAGEQETQYF
CDR3 DNA: TGTGCCAGCAGCAACAACGGACTAGCGGGGGAACAAGAGACCCAGTACTTC

D gene: .
V gene: TRBV28
clone size: few
J gene: TRBJ2-7
CDR3 length: 15
CDR3 protein: CASSLGRDTPYEQYF
CDR3 DNA: TGTGCCAGCAGTTTAGGGCGGGACACCCCCTACGAGCAGTACTTC

D gene: .
V gene: TRBV7-2
clone size: .
J gene: TRBJ1-2
CDR3 length: 17
CDR3 protein: CASSWSVGQGDYYGYTF
CDR3 DNA: TGTGCCAGCAGCTGGAGTGTGGGGCAAGGAGATTACTATGGCTACACCTTC

D gene: .
V gene: TRBV6-2/TRBV6-3
clone size: many
J gene: TRBJ2-5
CDR3 length: 16
CDR3 protein: CASSSLMDREGETQYF
CDR3 DNA: TGTGCCAGCAGCTCCCTGATGGACAGGGAGGGGGAGACCCAGTACTTC

D gene: .
V gene: TRBV6-6
clone size: many
J gene: TRBJ2-1
CDR3 length: 13
CDR3 protein: CASATGGFLEQFF
CDR3 DNA: TGTGCCAGCGCGACGGGGGGCTTTCTTGAGCAGTTCTTC

D gene: TRBD2
V gene: TRBV19
clone size: .
J gene: TRBJ2-1
CDR3 length: 17
CDR3 protein: CASSIGGTGRAINEQFF
CDR3 DNA: TGTGCCAGTAGTATAGGAGGAACCGGGAGGGCCATCAATGAGCAGTTCTTC

D gene: .
V gene: TRBV4-2
clone size: .
J gene: TRBJ1-1
CDR3 length: 14
CDR3 protein: CASSTPGTGTEAFF
CDR3 DNA: TGTGCCAGCAGCACCCCGGGAACGGGCACTGAAGCTTTCTTT

D gene: .
V gene: TRBV2
clone size: many
J gene: TRBJ2-5
CDR3 length: 12
CDR3 protein: CASSRQAETQYF
CDR3 DNA: TGTGCCAGCAGCCGACAGGCAGAGACCCAGTACTTC

D gene: TRBD1
V gene: TRBV2
clone size: once
J gene: TRBJ2-7
CDR3 length: 13
CDR3 protein: CASKNQGANEQYF
CDR3 DNA: TGTGCCAGCAAGAACCAGGGGGCGAACGAGCAGTACTTC

D gene: .
V gene: TRBV18
clone size: few
J gene: TRBJ1-6
CDR3 length: 15
CDR3 protein: CASSPSGALNSPLHF
CDR3 DNA: TGTGCCAGCTCACCTTCCGGGGCTTTAAATTCACCCCTCCACTTT

D gene: .
V gene: TRBV28
clone size: few
J gene: TRBJ2-7
CDR3 length: 14
CDR3 protein: CASSSPGRAYEQYF
CDR3 DNA: TGTGCCAGCAGTTCACCCGGTCGAGCCTACGAGCAGTACTTC

D gene: .
V gene: TRBV7-2
clone size: once
J gene: TRBJ2-3
CDR3 length: 16
CDR3 protein: CASSLEWGAGTDTQYF
CDR3 DNA: TGTGCCAGCAGCCTGGAATGGGGGGCCGGCACAGATACGCAGTATTTT

D gene: TRBD1
V gene: TRBV10-3
clone size: few
J gene: TRBJ1-1
CDR3 length: 15
CDR3 protein: CAISERSGQDTEAFF
CDR3 DNA: TGTGCCATCAGTGAGCGGTCGGGACAGGACACTGAAGCTTTCTTT

D gene: TRBD1
V gene: TRBV6-5
clone size: few
J gene: TRBJ1-1
CDR3 length: 14
CDR3 protein: CASSYSGQGGGAFF
CDR3 DNA: TGTGCCAGCAGTTACTCGGGACAGGGGGGAGGAGCTTTCTTT

D gene: .
V gene: TRBV16
clone size: .
J gene: TRBJ1-1
CDR3 length: 13
CDR3 protein: CASSQSPQRGAFF
CDR3 DNA: TGTGCCAGCAGCCAATCCCCCCAACGGGGAGCTTTCTTT

D gene: .
V gene: TRBV2
clone size: many
J gene: TRBJ1-5
CDR3 length: 13
CDR3 protein: CASSVEGNQPQHF
CDR3 DNA: TGTGCCAGCAGTGTGGAGGGTAATCAGCCCCAGCATTTT

D gene: TRBD2
V gene: TRBV28
clone size: .
J gene: TRBJ2-4
CDR3 length: 16
CDR3 protein: CASSLSGGGAENIQYF
CDR3 DNA: TGTGCCAGCAGTTTATCAGGCGGGGGGGCAGAAAACATTCAGTACTTC

D gene: TRBD1
V gene: TRBV7-2
clone size: .
J gene: TRBJ1-4
CDR3 length: 14
CDR3 protein: CASSPGQENEKLFF
CDR3 DNA: TGTGCCAGCAGCCCCGGACAGGAGAATGAAAAACTGTTTTTT

D gene: .
V gene: TRBV6-1
clone size: .
J gene: TRBJ2-1
CDR3 length: 13
CDR3 protein: CASSELQGGEQFF
CDR3 DNA: TGTGCCAGCAGTGAACTACAGGGAGGAGAGCAGTTCTTC

D gene: .
V gene: TRBV29-1
clone size: few
J gene: TRBJ1-2
CDR3 length: 13
CDR3 protein: CSVEENTNYGYTF
CDR3 DNA: TGCAGCGTTGAAGAAAACACAAACTATGGCTACACCTTC

D gene: .
V gene: TRBV27
clone size: .
J gene: TRBJ1-1
CDR3 length: 15
CDR3 protein: CASSFIGTMNTEAFF
CDR3 DNA: TGTGCCAGCAGTTTTATCGGGACCATGAACACTGAAGCTTTCTTT

D gene: .
V gene: TRBV6-6
clone size: few
J gene: TRBJ2-7
CDR3 length: 12
CDR3 protein: CASSSGHYEQYF
CDR3 DNA: TGTGCCAGCAGTTCGGGCCACTACGAGCAGTACTTC

D gene: .
V gene: TRBV6-2/TRBV6-3
clone size: few
J gene: TRBJ1-5
CDR3 length: 12
CDR3 protein: CASSYGYQPQHF
CDR3 DNA: TGTGCCAGCAGTTACGGGTATCAGCCCCAGCATTTT

D gene: .
V gene: TRBV11-2
clone size: many
J gene: TRBJ2-7
CDR3 length: 15
CDR3 protein: CASNSWQGDSYEQYF
CDR3 DNA: TGTGCCAGCAATTCCTGGCAGGGCGATTCCTACGAGCAGTACTTC

D gene: TRBD1
V gene: TRBV6-2/TRBV6-3
clone size: .
J gene: TRBJ1-5
CDR3 length: 16
CDR3 protein: CASSLRQGGENQPQHF
CDR3 DNA: TGTGCCAGCAGCCTCCGGCAGGGGGGCGAGAATCAGCCCCAGCATTTT

D gene: .
V gene: TRBV5-1
clone size: few
J gene: TRBJ2-1
CDR3 length: 15
CDR3 protein: CASSLEQLSYNEQFF
CDR3 DNA: TGCGCCAGCAGCTTAGAGCAGCTCTCCTACAATGAGCAGTTCTTC

D gene: .
V gene: TRBV19
clone size: .
J gene: TRBJ1-2
CDR3 length: 15
CDR3 protein: CASSTQPGNNYGYTF
CDR3 DNA: TGTGCCAGTAGTACCCAACCAGGGAATAACTATGGCTACACCTTC

D gene: .
V gene: TRBV6-6
clone size: .
J gene: TRBJ2-2
CDR3 length: 13
CDR3 protein: CASGSAGGGELFF
CDR3 DNA: TGTGCCAGCGGGTCGGCTGGGGGCGGGGAGCTGTTTTTT

D gene: TRBD1
V gene: TRBV4-3
clone size: few
J gene: TRBJ2-7
CDR3 length: 18
CDR3 protein: CASSRTPPGQGEAYEQYF
CDR3 DNA: TGCGCCAGCAGCCGCACTCCTCCGGGACAGGGGGAGGCCTACGAGCAGTACTTC

D gene: .
V gene: TRBV6-5
clone size: .
J gene: TRBJ1-1
CDR3 length: 15
CDR3 protein: CASSYSRVGNTEAFF
CDR3 DNA: TGTGCCAGCAGTTACTCTCGGGTGGGGAACACTGAAGCTTTCTTT

D gene: .
V gene: TRBV5-1
clone size: few
J gene: TRBJ2-7
CDR3 length: 13
CDR3 protein: CASSGGGLYEQYF
CDR3 DNA: TGCGCCAGCAGTGGAGGGGGGCTCTACGAGCAGTACTTC

D gene: TRBD2
V gene: TRBV4-3
clone size: .
J gene: TRBJ2-1
CDR3 length: 16
CDR3 protein: CASSQGAGGSDNEQFF
CDR3 DNA: TGCGCCAGCAGCCAAGGGGCGGGAGGTTCCGACAATGAGCAGTTCTTC

D gene: .
V gene: TRBV6-5
clone size: few
J gene: TRBJ1-1
CDR3 length: 12
CDR3 protein: CASREGYTEAFF
CDR3 DNA: TGTGCCAGCAGGGAAGGGTACACTGAAGCTTTCTTT

D gene: .
V gene: TRBV7-2
clone size: many
J gene: TRBJ2-1
CDR3 length: 15
CDR3 protein: CASSLAGPSYNEQFF
CDR3 DNA: TGTGCCAGCAGCTTAGCGGGGCCCTCCTACAATGAGCAGTTCTTC

D gene: TRBD1
V gene: TRBV11-1
clone size: .
J gene: TRBJ2-1
CDR3 length: 15
CDR3 protein: CASSPGTGFGNEQFF
CDR3 DNA: TGTGCCAGCAGTCCCGGGACAGGGTTTGGCAATGAGCAGTTCTTC

D gene: .
V gene: TRBV20-1
clone size: .
J gene: TRBJ1-5
CDR3 length: 14
CDR3 protein: CSAKVPLGNQPQHF
CDR3 DNA: TGCAGTGCTAAAGTTCCCCTTGGCAATCAGCCCCAGCATTTT